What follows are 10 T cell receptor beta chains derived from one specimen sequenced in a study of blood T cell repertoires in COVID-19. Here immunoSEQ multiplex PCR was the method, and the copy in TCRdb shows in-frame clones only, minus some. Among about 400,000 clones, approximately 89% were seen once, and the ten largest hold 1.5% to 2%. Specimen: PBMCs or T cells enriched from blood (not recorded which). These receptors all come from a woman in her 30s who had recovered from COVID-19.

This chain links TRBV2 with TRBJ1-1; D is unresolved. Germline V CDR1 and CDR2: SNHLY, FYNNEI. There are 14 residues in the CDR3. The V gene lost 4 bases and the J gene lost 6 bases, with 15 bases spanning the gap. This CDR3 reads CASSGRGFAAEAFF. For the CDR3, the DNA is TGTGCCAGCAGTGGAAGAGGGTTCGCGGCTGAAGCTTTCTTT.

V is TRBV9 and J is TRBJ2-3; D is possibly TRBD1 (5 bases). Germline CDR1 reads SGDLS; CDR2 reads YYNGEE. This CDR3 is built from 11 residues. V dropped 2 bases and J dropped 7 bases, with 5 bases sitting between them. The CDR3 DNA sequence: TGTGCCAGCAGCGTGGACAATACGCAGTATTTT. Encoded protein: CASSVDNTQYF.

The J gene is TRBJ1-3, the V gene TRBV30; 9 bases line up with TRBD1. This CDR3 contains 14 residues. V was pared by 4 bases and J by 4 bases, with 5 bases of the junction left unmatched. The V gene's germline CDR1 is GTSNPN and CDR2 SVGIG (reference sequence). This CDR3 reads CAWTGTGSGNTIYF. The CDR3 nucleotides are TGTGCCTGGACCGGGACAGGGTCGGGAAACACCATATATTTT.

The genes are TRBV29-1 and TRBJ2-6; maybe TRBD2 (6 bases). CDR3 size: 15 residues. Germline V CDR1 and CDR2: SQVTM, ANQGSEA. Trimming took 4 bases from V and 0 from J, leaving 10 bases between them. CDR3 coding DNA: TGCAGCGTTGGATGGACTAACTCTGGGGCCAACGTCCTGACTTTC. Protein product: CSVGWTNSGANVLTF.

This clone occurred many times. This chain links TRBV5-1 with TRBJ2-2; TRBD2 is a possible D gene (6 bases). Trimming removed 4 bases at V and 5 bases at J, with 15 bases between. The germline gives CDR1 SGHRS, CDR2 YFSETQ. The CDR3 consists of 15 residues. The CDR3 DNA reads TGCGCCAGCAGCGTCGGGACTGAGAAAACCGGGGAGCTGTTTTTT. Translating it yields CASSVGTEKTGELFF.

CDR3 in amino acids: CASSQQTGDYLRAEAFF. The CDR3 bases are TGTGCCAGCAGCCAACAGACAGGGGATTATCTTAGAGCTGAAGCTTTCTTT. The rearrangement joins TRBV7-6 to TRBJ1-1; TRBD1 matches 8 bases. The germline CDR1 and CDR2 sequences are SGHVS and FNYEAQ. The CDR3 loop spans 17 amino acids. Trimming took 5 bases from V and 6 from J; bases not matched to a gene: 17.

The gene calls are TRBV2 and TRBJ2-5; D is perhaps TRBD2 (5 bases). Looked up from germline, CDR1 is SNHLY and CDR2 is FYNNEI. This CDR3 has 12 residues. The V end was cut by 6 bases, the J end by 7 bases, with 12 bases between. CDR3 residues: CASRGVRVTQYF. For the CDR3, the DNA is TGTGCCAGCAGGGGAGTAAGGGTGACCCAGTACTTC.

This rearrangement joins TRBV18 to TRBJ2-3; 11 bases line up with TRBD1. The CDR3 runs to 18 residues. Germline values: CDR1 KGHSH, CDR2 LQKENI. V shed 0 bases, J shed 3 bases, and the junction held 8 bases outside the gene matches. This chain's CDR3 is CASSPPRTGGVWTDTQYF. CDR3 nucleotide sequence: TGTGCCAGCTCACCACCTCGGACAGGGGGCGTCTGGACAGATACGCAGTATTTT.

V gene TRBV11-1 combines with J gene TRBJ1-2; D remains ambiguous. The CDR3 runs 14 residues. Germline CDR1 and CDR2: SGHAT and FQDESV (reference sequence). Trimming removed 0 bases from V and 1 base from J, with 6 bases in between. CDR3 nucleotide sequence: TGTGCCAGCAGCTTAGCACATGGTAACTATGGCTACACCTTC. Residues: CASSLAHGNYGYTF.

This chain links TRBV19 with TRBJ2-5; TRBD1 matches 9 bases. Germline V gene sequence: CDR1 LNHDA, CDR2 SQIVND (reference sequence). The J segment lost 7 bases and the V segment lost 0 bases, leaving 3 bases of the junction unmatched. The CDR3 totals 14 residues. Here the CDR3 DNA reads TGTGCCAGTAGTATAGAGGGACAGGGAGGGACCCAGTACTTC. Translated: CASSIEGQGGTQYF.